The 13 T cell receptor beta chains given below trace back to one sample, sequenced in a study of blood T cell repertoires in COVID-19. The method was immunoSEQ multiplex PCR; TCRdb's version includes in-frame clones alone and lacks a portion of them. The sample has some 400,000 clones; over 75% are singletons. The material sequenced was peripheral blood. The source is a woman in her sixties with COVID-19, enrolled during active disease.

This clone was recorded a few times. The chain uses TRBV5-4 and TRBJ2-5; TRBD2 matches 8 bases. Germline CDR1 and CDR2: SGHNT and YYREEE (reference sequence). This CDR3 has 14 residues. The V segment lost 0 bases and the J segment 3 bases; nucleotides outside the gene matches: 1. CDR3 nucleotides: TGTGCCAGCAGCTTGGCAGCGGGGGAAGAGACCCAGTACTTC. Translating gives CASSLAAGEETQYF.

The chain links TRBV6-4 to TRBJ1-4; 9 positions match TRBD1. There are 17 residues in the CDR3. The V and J ends lost 2 bases and 8 bases, in that order; junction bases with no gene match: 12. The germline gives CDR1 MRHNA, CDR2 SNTAGT. The CDR3 DNA is TGTGCCAGCAGTGACGAGGATGCGACAGGGGGGAGAGAAAAACTGTTTTTT. It codes for CASSDEDATGGREKLFF.

The J gene is TRBJ1-1, the V gene TRBV5-6; weak D call: TRBD1 (6 bases). Trimming pared 5 bases from V and 1 base from J, leaving 24 bases between. This CDR3 spans 18 amino acids. Germline-derived CDR1 and CDR2 are SGHDT and YYEEEE. This CDR3 is CASREAGQPPLRNTEAFF. The CDR3 DNA reads as TGTGCCAGCAGAGAAGCAGGACAGCCACCGCTCAGGAACACTGAAGCTTTCTTT.

The rearrangement uses TRBV6-5 and TRBJ1-4; 9 positions match TRBD1. Trimming at V came to 4 bases and at J to 8 bases, leaving 8 bases not matched to a gene. This CDR3 has 15 residues. Germline-derived CDR1 and CDR2 are MNHEY and SVGAGI. This chain's CDR3 is CASSLNRGRREKLFF. The CDR3 DNA sequence: TGTGCCAGCAGTTTAAACAGGGGGCGTAGGGAAAAACTGTTTTTT.

This chain connects TRBV10-3 to TRBJ1-1; D might be TRBD1 (6 bases). CDR1 ENHRY and CDR2 SYGVKD come from the germline V gene. V lost 3 bases to trimming and J lost 0 bases, with 11 bases between them. The CDR3 is 15 residues long. CDR3 residues: CAISETGILNTEAFF. The CDR3 nucleotides read TGTGCCATCAGTGAAACAGGGATACTGAACACTGAAGCTTTCTTT.

For the CDR3, the DNA is TGTGCCAGCAGCCCCAAGGGGGGGGCAGGACAAGAGACCCAGTACTTC. Translation: CASSPKGGAGQETQYF. The genes are TRBV7-8 and TRBJ2-5, with a possible D match to TRBD2 (7 bases). Per the germline V gene, CDR1 is SGHVS and CDR2 is FQNEAQ. The CDR3 length is 16 residues. The germline V and J ends were trimmed by 5 bases and 2 bases, with 18 bases remaining between them.

The chain couples TRBV6-5 to TRBJ2-1; a possible D gene is TRBD2 (6 bases). The CDR3 is 15 residues long. Per germline, CDR1 MNHEY and CDR2 SVGAGI. Deletions cut 0 bases from V and 6 bases from J, with 12 bases between. The DNA of the CDR3 is TGTGCCAGCAGTTACTCCCTAAGTAGCGGCAATGAGCAGTTCTTC. Translated, it gives CASSYSLSSGNEQFF.

The chain has TRBV3-1 (or the pseudogene TRBV3-2) and TRBJ2-1, with 7 bases identical to TRBD1. CDR1 and CDR2 from the germline V gene are LGHDT and YNNKEL (reference sequence). Trimming cost V 1 base and J 2 bases; bases outside gene matches: 11. The CDR3 is 18 amino acids. Here the CDR3 DNA reads TGTGCCAGCAGCCAAGGATTCGTATCAGGGGGACCCTACAATGAGCAGTTCTTC. Its translation is CASSQGFVSGGPYNEQFF.

The chain employs TRBV9 and TRBJ2-3; D not resolved. Germline loops: CDR1 SGDLS, CDR2 YYNGEE. V gave up 0 bases and J gave up 2 bases, with 10 bases separating them. CDR3 length equals 15 residues. In DNA, the CDR3 is TGTGCCAGCAGCGTAGGCAACACAGACACAGATACGCAGTATTTT. It specifies CASSVGNTDTDTQYF.

This rearrangement joins TRBV4-1 to TRBJ2-3; 14 bases agree with TRBD2. The CDR3 totals 19 residues. V lost 1 base, J lost 6 bases, and 12 bases stayed unmatched. Germline assignment: CDR1 MGHRA and CDR2 YSYEKL. The CDR3 loop reads CASSQVGTSGGNVRDTQYF. CDR3 DNA: TGCGCCAGCAGCCAAGTAGGGACTAGCGGGGGCAACGTGCGGGATACGCAGTATTTT.

The rearrangement joins TRBV28 to TRBJ1-1; D may be TRBD1 (5 bases). Germline lookup yields CDR1 MDHEN and CDR2 SYDVKM. The V end lost 2 bases, the J end lost 11 bases, and 9 bases lay between the germline ends. The length of the CDR3 is 11 residues. This chain's CDR3 is CASSLRRGAFF. Here the CDR3 DNA reads TGTGCCAGCAGTTTAAGGCGGGGGGCTTTCTTT. The full variable domain, in which reference TRBV28 and TRBJ1-1 provide the parts outside the CDR3, is DVKVTQSSRYLVKRTGEKVFLECVQDMDHENMFWYRQDPGLGLRLIYFSYDVKMKEKGDIPEGYSVSREKKERFSLILESASTNQTSMYLCASSLRRGAFFGQGTRLTVV.

This chain uses TRBV15 with TRBJ1-5; D not resolved. Germline V gives CDR1 LNHNV, CDR2 YYDKDF (reference sequence). This CDR3 spans 15 amino acids. The V and J ends lost 1 base and 1 base respectively, with 8 bases between them. The CDR3: CATSRVRASNQPQHF. CDR3 bases: TGTGCCACCAGCAGAGTTCGTGCGAGCAATCAGCCCCAGCATTTT.

The chain joins TRBV7-9 to TRBJ1-1, with 9 bases fitting TRBD1. V gave up 1 base and J gave up 7 bases; unmatched junction bases: 4. The CDR3 spans 14 residues. The germline gives CDR1 SEHNR, CDR2 FQNEAQ (reference sequence). CDR3 bases: TGTGCCAGCAGCTTAGACAGGGGGCGGATTGAAGCTTTCTTT. Translating gives CASSLDRGRIEAFF. The full variable domain, with the rest looked up from reference TRBV7-9 and TRBJ1-1, is DTGVSQNPRHKITKRGQNVTFRCDPISEHNRLYWYRQTLGQGPEFLTYFQNEAQLEKSRLLSDRFSAERPKGSFSTLEIQRTEQGDSAMYLCASSLDRGRIEAFFGQGTRLTVV.